One sample yielded the 27 T cell receptor beta chains listed below, sequenced in a study of T-cell reconstitution after alpha-beta-depleted transplantation in children. Preparation of the TCRbeta library used unique molecular identifiers. One entry per CDR3 protein results from TCRdb running MiXCR on the PCR reads. The repertoire holds about 980,000 distinct CDR3 sequences, around 30% seen once, with roughly 28% in the top ten. The source was PBMCs, mostly from graft donor cells, collected 360 days after TCRalphabeta/CD19-depleted stem cell transplant. These TCRs come from a boy younger than two who had a stem cell transplant for SCID, so the T cells may come from the graft donor.

The rearrangement joins TRBV20-1 to TRBJ2-7; 7 nucleotides match TRBD1. With V trimmed by 3 bases and J by 0 bases, 8 bases remained unmatched. CDR3 length: 15 amino acids. The germline V gene encodes CDR1 DFQATT and CDR2 SNEGSKA (reference sequence). The CDR3 sequence is CSASRGQRSSYEQYF. CDR3 coding DNA: TGCAGTGCTAGTAGGGGACAGAGGAGCTCCTACGAGCAGTACTTC.

This clonotype was recorded a few times. This chain uses TRBV18 with TRBJ1-6, with a tentative D call TRBD1 (5 bases). V was pared by 4 bases and J by 10 bases, with 23 bases between. This CDR3 is built from 17 residues. The V gene's germline CDR1 is KGHSH and CDR2 LQKENI. The CDR3 DNA sequence: TGTGCCAGCTCACTATCATTACAGGCACGCGCGGCCTCACCCCTCCACTTT. It is translated as CASSLSLQARAASPLHF.

The V call is TRBV6-1, the J call TRBJ2-5, with D perhaps matching TRBD1 (6 bases). The V and J ends lost 6 bases and 0 bases respectively, with 14 bases between them. This CDR3 comprises 15 residues. The germline gives CDR1 MNHNS, CDR2 SASEGT. The CDR3 sequence: CASRLGQMYQETQYF. The CDR3 DNA follows: TGTGCCAGCAGGCTCGGACAGATGTACCAAGAGACCCAGTACTTC.

V is TRBV12-3 or TRBV12-4 and J is TRBJ2-1; a possible D gene is TRBD1 (5 bases). This CDR3 is built from 16 residues. Deletions cut 5 bases from V and 7 bases from J, with 21 bases between. The CDR3 DNA follows: TGTGCCAGCAGTCCCCTTGGGGCAGTCAGTGCAAATGAGCAGTTCTTC. Its protein product is CASSPLGAVSANEQFF.

This sequence joins TRBV27 and TRBJ2-6, with a possible D match to TRBD2 (5 bases). Germline CDR1 MNHEY, CDR2 SMNVEV (reference sequence). V lost 6 bases and J 1 base, leaving 10 bases between the germline ends. The CDR3 totals 15 residues. CDR3 loop: CASRDSMSGANVLTF. The CDR3 coding sequence is TGTGCCAGCAGGGACTCCATGTCTGGGGCCAACGTCCTGACTTTC.

The V and J genes are TRBV29-1 and TRBJ2-3; D possibly matches TRBD1 or TRBD2 (5 bases each). Germline loops: CDR1 SQVTM, CDR2 ANQGSEA. This CDR3 is built from 14 residues. V was shortened by 6 bases and J by 0 bases, with 13 bases between the two germline ends. This CDR3 is CSVEGRPSTDTQYF. CDR3 sequence (DNA): TGCAGCGTCGAGGGACGGCCTAGCACAGATACGCAGTATTTT.

This chain connects TRBV28 to TRBJ2-6; D is unresolved. Trimming stripped 6 bases from V and 5 bases from J, with 17 bases between. In germline, CDR1 is MDHEN, CDR2 SYDVKM. The length of the CDR3 is 16 residues. Here the CDR3 reads CASSVNRLGWANVLTF. The CDR3 DNA reads as TGTGCCAGCAGCGTCAACCGGCTCGGGTGGGCCAACGTCCTGACTTTC.

The chain links TRBV12-3 or TRBV12-4 to TRBJ1-1, with D unresolved. This CDR3 is 11 amino acids long. V lost 6 bases and J lost 4, with 6 bases in between. The CDR3 nucleotides are TGTGCCAGCAGGGGCCCCACTGAAGCTTTCTTT. Translating it yields CASRGPTEAFF.

The chain is built from TRBV4-1 and TRBJ2-3; D is possibly TRBD1 (5 bases). V was cut by 3 bases and J by 2 bases, with 18 bases left in between. Germline V gene lookup returns CDR1 MGHRA and CDR2 YSYEKL. This CDR3 is 17 amino acids long. This CDR3 reads CASSQSQTALDTDTQYF. CDR3 in DNA: TGCGCCAGCAGCCAGAGTCAGACAGCTCTGGACACAGATACGCAGTATTTT.

This clonotype was recorded only once. The rearrangement links TRBV20-1 to TRBJ2-5; 12 bases are a match to TRBD2. Germline lookup yields CDR1 DFQATT and CDR2 SNEGSKA (reference sequence). Germline trimming cut 3 bases from V and 2 bases from J; bases unmatched to any gene: 4. This CDR3 region has 15 residues. For the CDR3, the DNA is TGCAGTGCTAGCTGGCTAGCGGGGGGGCAAGAGACCCAGTACTTC. Translating gives CSASWLAGGQETQYF.

V gene TRBV28 combines with J gene TRBJ1-2; D is possibly TRBD1 (5 bases). This CDR3 has 16 residues. CDR1 is MDHEN, CDR2 SYDVKM, per germline. V was trimmed by 3 bases and J by 0 bases, leaving 14 bases between them. In DNA, the CDR3 is TGTGCCAGCAGTTTGGCGATAAGGACACCTAACTATGGCTACACCTTC. Its protein product is CASSLAIRTPNYGYTF.

CDR3 residues: CASSWLGEETQYF. The CDR3 DNA reads TGTGCCAGCAGTTGGCTAGGAGAGGAGACCCAGTACTTC. The rearrangement uses TRBV6-2 or TRBV6-3 and TRBJ2-5; D ambiguous. V lost 4 bases, J lost 5 bases, and 11 bases lay in between. Germline V lookup: CDR1 MNHEY, CDR2 SVGEGT. This CDR3 comprises 13 residues.

The chain uses TRBV7-2 and TRBJ2-5, with TRBD2 identical over 7 bases. Germline values: CDR1 SGHTA, CDR2 FQGNSA. Germline trimming cut 3 bases from V and 5 bases from J; bases unmatched to any gene: 12. This CDR3 has 16 amino acids. The CDR3, as DNA: TGTGCCAGCAGCTTCGGCCTCCGGGGGGATTATGAGACCCAGTACTTC. Amino acid sequence: CASSFGLRGDYETQYF. The full variable domain, in which reference TRBV7-2 and TRBJ2-5 provide the parts outside the CDR3, is GAGVSQSPSNKVTEKGKDVELRCDPISGHTALYWYRQSLGQGLEFLIYFQGNSAPDKSGLPSDRFSAERTGGSVSTLTIQRTQQEDSAVYLCASSFGLRGDYETQYFGPGTRLLVL.

This clonotype has just a few counts. This chain uses TRBV4-2 with TRBJ2-4; D is uncertain. V lost 2 bases and J 1 base, leaving 18 bases between the germline ends. Germline V CDR1 and CDR2: LGHNA, YNFKEQ. This CDR3 has 18 residues. CDR3 sequence reads: CASSQRGPYSHAKNIQYF. The CDR3 bases are TGTGCCAGCAGCCAAAGAGGACCTTACTCTCACGCCAAAAACATTCAGTACTTC.

The chain has TRBV9 and TRBJ2-1, with 11 bases identical to TRBD2. After removal of 2 bases from V and 7 bases from J, the junction contained 8 bases not matched to a gene. Germline assignment: CDR1 SGDLS and CDR2 YYNGEE. The CDR3 has 16 residues. CDR3 amino acids: CASSVSGGADGNEQFF. CDR3 coding DNA: TGTGCCAGCAGCGTTAGCGGGGGGGCCGATGGTAATGAGCAGTTCTTC.

The gene calls are TRBV5-1 and TRBJ2-2; possibly TRBD1 for D (7 bases). V gave up 0 bases and J gave up 6 bases, with 12 bases separating them. CDR3 length: 15 amino acids. From germline, CDR1 is SGHRS and CDR2 YFSETQ. CDR3 bases: TGCGCCAGCAGCTTGGGACAGGGAGGTCCCGGGGAGCTGTTTTTT. Amino acid sequence: CASSLGQGGPGELFF.

This clonotype showed up many times. CDR3 DNA: TGTGCCAGCAGTCCTGCCGGGGTGTCTGAAGCTTTCTTT. It codes for CASSPAGVSEAFF. V is TRBV6-2 or TRBV6-3 and J is TRBJ1-1; D is uncertain. This CDR3 spans 13 amino acids. Per germline, CDR1 MNHEY and CDR2 SVGEGT. Trimming cost V 5 bases and J 6 bases, with 13 bases left between them.

V gene TRBV29-1 combines with J gene TRBJ2-5; D possibly corresponds to TRBD2 (5 bases). Trimming left V 5 bases short and J 5 bases short, with 18 bases between. The CDR3 is 14 residues long. The germline V gene has CDR1 SQVTM and CDR2 ANQGSEA. The CDR3 sequence is CSVRSLLVIETQYF. CDR3 coding DNA: TGCAGCGTTAGATCTCTACTAGTGATCGAGACCCAGTACTTC.

The table lists this clonotype with many counts. V is TRBV28 and J is TRBJ2-7; D uncertain. The V gene's germline CDR1 is MDHEN and CDR2 SYDVKM. The V gene lost 6 bases and the J gene lost 2 bases, with 8 bases spanning the gap. CDR3 length equals 12 residues. The DNA of the CDR3 is TGTGCCAGCAGCGCAGCAACCTACGAGCAGTACTTC. Amino acids: CASSAATYEQYF.

This clonotype was found many times. The CDR3 is CSARPGPSYEQYF. As DNA, the CDR3 is TGCAGTGCCCGACCGGGGCCATCCTACGAGCAGTACTTC. V gene TRBV20-1 combines with J gene TRBJ2-7; D possibly uses TRBD1 or TRBD2 (5 bases each). This CDR3 region has 13 residues. Per germline, CDR1 DFQATT and CDR2 SNEGSKA (reference sequence). V was cut by 6 bases and J by 1 base, with 13 bases left in between.

V and J are TRBV27 and TRBJ1-6; TRBD1 matches at 7 bases. V shed 6 bases, J shed 10 bases, and the junction held 3 bases outside the gene matches. The CDR3 contains 12 residues. CDR1 and CDR2 from the germline V gene are MNHEY and SMNVEV (reference sequence). For the CDR3, the DNA is TGTGCCAGCAGCACAGGGGTCTCACCCCTCCACTTT. This translates into CASSTGVSPLHF.

The chain joins TRBV21-1 to TRBJ1-5; the DNA was not compared with TRBD1, the D call given in the table. TRBV21-1 is annotated as a pseudogene. This CDR3 has 15 amino acids. The CDR3 coding sequence is TGTGCCAGCATCTCTCAGGGGGTTAGCAATCAGCCCCAGCATTTT. Protein sequence: CASISQGVSNQPQHF.

This rearrangement joins TRBV2 to TRBJ1-5; D is undetermined. Germline V gene sequence: CDR1 SNHLY, CDR2 FYNNEI. The CDR3 contains 15 residues. Trimming left V 1 base short and J 3 bases short, with 10 bases between. The DNA of the CDR3 is TGTGCCAGCAGTGAAGGCAGGAGTCTCAATCAGCCCCAGCATTTT. This encodes CASSEGRSLNQPQHF.

This clonotype appeared many times. CDR3 in DNA: TGTGCCAGCAGTCCGCGCAGACAGGGAAGGGCCGGAAATCAGCCCCAGCATTTT. Amino acid sequence: CASSPRRQGRAGNQPQHF. This chain links TRBV12-3 or TRBV12-4 with TRBJ1-5; TRBD1 agrees at 7 bases. The J segment lost 4 bases and the V segment lost 5 bases, leaving 17 bases of the junction unmatched. The CDR3 has 18 amino acids.

The chain couples TRBV19 to TRBJ2-1, with D unresolved. The CDR3 covers 11 residues. The germline CDR1 and CDR2 sequences are LNHDA and SQIVND (reference sequence). Trimming removed 7 bases from V and 4 bases from J, with 5 bases in between. As DNA, the CDR3 is TGTGCCAGTAAACAGTACAATGAGCAGTTCTTC. Translated, it gives CASKQYNEQFF.

This clonotype was observed many times. This chain links TRBV4-2 with TRBJ2-1; no definite D call. The CDR3 is 13 amino acids. Between the trimmed V and J ends, which lost 1 base and 9 bases, there was a span of 10 bases. CDR1 is LGHNA and CDR2 is YNFKEQ in the germline V gene. CDR3 sequence (DNA): TGTGCCAGCAGCCAAGTCTCCGGTGTTGAGCAGTTCTTC. Residues: CASSQVSGVEQFF.

This clonotype was seen more than once but under ten times. The chain employs TRBV29-1 and TRBJ2-7; maybe TRBD1 (5 bases). V was pared by 6 bases and J by 5 bases, with 17 bases between. Germline CDR1 SQVTM, CDR2 ANQGSEA. This CDR3 region has 13 residues. The chain's CDR3 is CSVPGSFRDEQYF. Written as DNA, the CDR3 is TGCAGCGTGCCAGGGTCTTTCCGGGACGAGCAGTACTTC.